The next 24 T cell receptor beta chains were all read from a single sample in a study of cytomegalovirus exposure and HLA in healthy donors. Use of 60 Vbeta and 13 Jbeta primers characterized the PCR. The method was immunoSEQ multiplex PCR; TCRdb's version includes in-frame clones alone and lacks a portion of them. The sample contains 150,000 to 180,000 clones, roughly 74% of which appear only once. Sequencing used PBMCs. These TCRs come from a man between 18 and 35 years old in good health and CMV-seronegative.

Regarding this clone: Other DNA variants within this sample encode the same CDR3. The V gene is TRBV5-1, the J gene TRBJ1-2; TRBD1 aligns across 9 bases. V gave up 4 bases and J gave up 7 bases; unmatched junction bases: 8. Per germline, CDR1 SGHRS and CDR2 YFSETQ. The CDR3 spans 14 residues. CDR3 in amino acids: CASSRGQGMGGYTF. In nucleotides, the CDR3 is TGCGCCAGCAGCCGGGGACAGGGTATGGGTGGCTACACCTTC. Full variable domain (remainder filled in from reference TRBV5-1 and TRBJ1-2): KAGVTQTPRYLIKTRGQQVTLSCSPISGHRSVSWYQQTPGQGLQFLFEYFSETQRNKGNFPGRFSGRQFSNSRSEMNVSTLELGDSALYLCASSRGQGMGGYTFGSGTRLTVV.

The CDR3 here is CASGGQSDGYTF. DNA of the CDR3: TGTGCCAGCGGGGGACAGTCAGATGGCTACACCTTC. This sequence joins TRBV9 and TRBJ1-2, with 7 bases fitting TRBD1. Germline V gene lookup returns CDR1 SGDLS and CDR2 YYNGEE. V lost 7 bases, J lost 6 bases, and 6 bases stayed unmatched. The CDR3 has 12 residues.

The J gene is TRBJ1-5, the V gene TRBV6-1, with 8 positions matching TRBD1. The J segment lost 6 bases and the V segment lost 4 bases, leaving 2 bases of the junction unmatched. The CDR3 runs 13 residues. The germline CDR1 and CDR2 sequences are MNHNS and SASEGT. The CDR3 sequence is CASSVDRAQPQHF. Written as DNA, the CDR3 is TGTGCCAGCAGTGTGGACAGGGCTCAGCCCCAGCATTTT.

The chain joins TRBV10-1 to TRBJ2-7, with D tentatively TRBD2 (7 bases). Germline CDR1 and CDR2: WNHNN and SYGVQD (reference sequence). The CDR3 runs 16 residues. V lost 0 bases and J 8 bases, leaving 20 bases between the germline ends. CDR3 in DNA: TGCGCCAGCAGTGAGTCGGTGGGGGGGCAAGGTAGCCAGCAGTACTTC. This encodes CASSESVGGQGSQQYF.

The chain uses TRBV15 and TRBJ2-7; tentative D call: TRBD1 (7 bases). This CDR3 has 13 residues. Germline CDR1 is LNHNV and CDR2 is YYDKDF (reference sequence). Between the trimmed V and J ends, which lost 5 bases and 4 bases, there was a span of 12 bases. CDR3 in DNA: TGTGCCACCAGCGGCGGGACAGCATACGAGCAGTACGTC. This sequence encodes CATSGGTAYEQYV.

This chain uses TRBV4-3 with TRBJ1-5; tentatively, D is TRBD1 (6 bases). The length of the CDR3 is 14 residues. Per germline, CDR1 LGHNA and CDR2 YSLEER. Trimming shortened V by 4 bases and J by 4 bases, and 11 bases separated the two germline ends. The CDR3 sequence is CASSLQGSNQPQHF. DNA of the CDR3: TGCGCCAGCAGCCTACAGGGCAGTAATCAGCCCCAGCATTTT.

V and J are TRBV19 and TRBJ1-1, with D maybe TRBD1 (5 bases). This CDR3 contains 13 residues. V shed 1 base and J shed 7 bases, with 10 bases lying between them. Germline CDR1 and CDR2: LNHDA and SQIVND (reference sequence). The CDR3 sequence is CASSIAGGGEAFF. In DNA, the CDR3 is TGTGCCAGTAGTATAGCTGGGGGGGGTGAAGCTTTCTTT.

As regards this clone: The same CDR3 arises from other DNA sequences in this sample as well. This sequence joins TRBV10-3 and TRBJ1-1; 7 bases map to TRBD1. V dropped 4 bases and J dropped 2; count of bases not matched to a gene: 10. Germline loops: CDR1 ENHRY, CDR2 SYGVKD. CDR3 length: 16 amino acids. Written as DNA, the CDR3 is TGTGCCATCAGTGTTCACCCTGGGACAGAAAACACTGAAGCTTTCTTT. It codes for CAISVHPGTENTEAFF.

V and J are TRBV6-5 and TRBJ2-5; D perhaps matches TRBD1 (6 bases). Trimming removed 8 bases at V and 2 bases at J, with 18 bases between. The CDR3 sequence is 15 residues long. CDR1 is MNHEY, CDR2 SVGAGI, per germline. CDR3 nucleotide sequence: TGTGCCAGCTGGGACACTACCACGGCGCAAGAGACCCAGTACTTC. Translating it yields CASWDTTTAQETQYF.

Comment on this clone: It is likely a read error, because the conserved phenylalanine at the end of the CDR3 is missing. No DNA is shown, since the ends of the CDR3 on it are uncertain; the CDR3 is the one TCRdb lists. This chain uses TRBV2 with TRBJ1-2; TRBD1, as called in the table, went unchecked against the DNA. Including both end residues, the CDR3 is 12 amino acids long. Germline V CDR1 and CDR2: SNHLY, FYNNEI. The CDR3 region is CASSEDRVQCLY.

The chain recombines TRBV4-3 with TRBJ1-1; D call uncertain. CDR1 is LGHNA and CDR2 is YSLEER in the germline V gene. The V and J ends lost 4 bases and 0 bases respectively, with 6 bases between them. The CDR3 has 13 amino acids. The CDR3 loop is CASSLFMNTEAFF. CDR3 DNA sequence: TGCGCCAGCAGCCTATTTATGAACACTGAAGCTTTCTTT.

The chain recombines TRBV7-9 with TRBJ1-2; a possible D gene is TRBD1 (5 bases). The CDR3 is 15 amino acids. Trimming shortened V by 5 bases and J by 3 bases, and 16 bases separated the two germline ends. Germline CDR1 and CDR2: SEHNR and FQNEAQ (reference sequence). The CDR3 coding sequence is TGTGCCAGCAGCCGAGGGACTATCGGCCACTATGGCTACACCTTC. Its translation: CASSRGTIGHYGYTF. The full variable domain, its missing parts supplied by reference TRBV7-9 and TRBJ1-2, is DTGVSQNPRHKITKRGQNVTFRCDPISEHNRLYWYRQTLGQGPEFLTYFQNEAQLEKSRLLSDRFSAERPKGSFSTLEIQRTEQGDSAMYLCASSRGTIGHYGYTFGSGTRLTVV.

This clone occurred a few times. The chain joins TRBV27 to TRBJ1-2, with 8 bases fitting TRBD1. The junction had 4 bases not matched to a gene; V was cut back by 3 bases and J by 4 bases. From germline, CDR1 is MNHEY and CDR2 SMNVEV (reference sequence). The CDR3 totals 14 residues. Here the CDR3 reads CASSLTGEGYGYTF. The CDR3 DNA sequence: TGTGCCAGCAGTTTGACAGGGGAGGGCTATGGCTACACCTTC.

The rearrangement links TRBV7-2 to TRBJ2-3; 10 nucleotides align to TRBD2. V shed 1 base and J 2 bases; nucleotides not matched to a gene: 3. Per germline, CDR1 SGHTA and CDR2 FQGNSA. This CDR3 region has 16 residues. Written as DNA, the CDR3 is TGTGCCAGCAGCTTAGTTGGACTAGCGGCCACAGATACGCAGTATTTT. Translation gives CASSLVGLAATDTQYF.

The V and J genes are TRBV7-2 and TRBJ2-3; TRBD2 matches at 8 bases. CDR1 is SGHTA, CDR2 FQGNSA, per germline. This CDR3 is 14 amino acids long. The trim removed 11 bases at V and 2 bases at J, leaving 9 bases unmatched. The CDR3 spells CALRAGVTTDTQYF. In DNA, the CDR3 is TGTGCCTTAAGAGCGGGGGTCACCACAGATACGCAGTATTTT.

The rearrangement uses TRBV5-1 and TRBJ1-1, with a possible D match to TRBD1 (6 bases). Per the germline V gene, CDR1 is SGHRS and CDR2 is YFSETQ. The V and J ends lost 1 base and 2 bases respectively, with 9 bases between them. The CDR3 length is 14 residues. The CDR3 reads CASSLSGDNTEAFF. The CDR3 DNA reads as TGCGCCAGCAGCTTGTCAGGGGACAACACTGAAGCTTTCTTT.

The sample holds a few counts of this clone. J is TRBJ2-2 and V is TRBV21-1; TRBD2, the D gene given by the table, was not confirmed from the DNA. TRBV21-1 constitutes a pseudogene. The CDR3 totals 16 residues. The CDR3 region is CASRLAGGPGTGELFF. CDR3 bases: TGTGCCAGCAGGCTAGCGGGGGGGCCCGGCACCGGGGAGCTGTTTTTT.

The V call is TRBV4-3, the J call TRBJ1-1; D is undetermined. The germline CDR1 and CDR2 sequences are LGHNA and YSLEER. V lost 1 base to trimming and J lost 5 bases, with 17 bases between them. The CDR3 loop spans 16 amino acids. The CDR3 DNA reads as TGCGCCAGCAGCCAAGTCAGGCGAGGGTATGAAACTGAAGCTTTCTTT. Amino acids: CASSQVRRGYETEAFF.

The chain employs TRBV19 and TRBJ2-6; possible D gene TRBD2, 5 bases. Germline V gene sequence: CDR1 LNHDA, CDR2 SQIVND (reference sequence). With 7 bases removed from V and 4 bases from J, the gap between germline ends came to 11 bases. The CDR3 length is 14 residues. CDR3 in amino acids: CASKVGEGANVLTF. The CDR3 nucleotides read TGTGCCAGTAAGGTGGGAGAGGGGGCCAACGTCCTGACTTTC.

The chain links TRBV5-1 to TRBJ2-5; D might be TRBD2 (6 bases). Trimming removed 4 bases at V and 1 base at J, with 11 bases between. This CDR3 spans 14 amino acids. CDR1 is SGHRS, CDR2 YFSETQ, per germline. The CDR3 here is CASSPAGGQETQYF. CDR3 bases: TGCGCCAGCAGCCCCGCCGGGGGCCAAGAGACCCAGTACTTC.

V is TRBV5-4 and J is TRBJ1-2; perhaps TRBD1 as D (6 bases). Trimming removed 2 bases from V and 0 bases from J, with 17 bases in between. From germline, CDR1 is SGHNT and CDR2 YYREEE (reference sequence). The CDR3 has 17 residues. The DNA for the CDR3 is TGTGCCAGCAGCTTTAGGTCATCCCCAGGGGCTAACTATGGCTACACCTTC. Its protein is CASSFRSSPGANYGYTF.

The chain couples TRBV5-1 to TRBJ1-1; TRBD1 matches at 9 bases. V shed 2 bases and J 3 bases; nucleotides not matched to a gene: 8. Germline lookup yields CDR1 SGHRS and CDR2 YFSETQ. The CDR3 runs 16 residues. CDR3 sequence: CASSFDRGDRDTEAFF. The CDR3 DNA sequence: TGCGCCAGCAGCTTCGACAGGGGGGATAGGGACACTGAAGCTTTCTTT.

This clone was counted only a few times. The chain has TRBV6-1 and TRBJ1-2; D is unclear. Germline V gene sequence: CDR1 MNHNS, CDR2 SASEGT. The CDR3 contains 17 residues. Trimming took off 0 bases at V and 4 bases at J, with 18 bases between the two ends. The CDR3 DNA is TGTGCCAGCAGTGAAGCCGTATGGGGAGGGTCGGGCTATGGCTACACCTTC. The encoded protein is CASSEAVWGGSGYGYTF.

J is TRBJ2-2 and V is TRBV5-6; 8 nucleotides align to TRBD1. The germline gives CDR1 SGHDT, CDR2 YYEEEE. Unmatched junction bases numbered 3, after V lost 5 bases and J lost 3 bases. The CDR3 covers 14 residues. The CDR3 DNA reads TGTGCCAGCAGAACGACAGGGGACACCGGGGAGCTGTTTTTT. It codes for CASRTTGDTGELFF.